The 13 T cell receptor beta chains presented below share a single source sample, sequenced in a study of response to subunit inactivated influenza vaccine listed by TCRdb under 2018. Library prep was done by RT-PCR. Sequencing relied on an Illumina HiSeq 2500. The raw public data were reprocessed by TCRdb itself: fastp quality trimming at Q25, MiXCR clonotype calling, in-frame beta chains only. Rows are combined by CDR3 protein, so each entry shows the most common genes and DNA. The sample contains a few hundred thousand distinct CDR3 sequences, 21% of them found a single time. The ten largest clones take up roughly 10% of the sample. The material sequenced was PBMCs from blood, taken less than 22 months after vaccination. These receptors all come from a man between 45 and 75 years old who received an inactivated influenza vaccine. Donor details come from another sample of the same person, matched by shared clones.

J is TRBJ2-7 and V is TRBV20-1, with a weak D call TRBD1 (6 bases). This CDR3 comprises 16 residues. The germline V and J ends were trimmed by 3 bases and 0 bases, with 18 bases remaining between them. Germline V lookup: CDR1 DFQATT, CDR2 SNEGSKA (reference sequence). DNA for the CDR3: TGCAGTGCTAGCCAACCAGGGGTCGTTCGCTCCTACGAGCAGTACTTC. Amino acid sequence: CSASQPGVVRSYEQYF.

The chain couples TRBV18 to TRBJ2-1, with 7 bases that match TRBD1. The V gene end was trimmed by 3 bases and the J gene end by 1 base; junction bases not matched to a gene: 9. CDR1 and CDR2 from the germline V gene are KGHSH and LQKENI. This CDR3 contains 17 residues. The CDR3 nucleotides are TGTGCCAGCTCACCTATAACCGTGACAGGGTCCTACAATGAGCAGTTCTTC. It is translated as CASSPITVTGSYNEQFF.

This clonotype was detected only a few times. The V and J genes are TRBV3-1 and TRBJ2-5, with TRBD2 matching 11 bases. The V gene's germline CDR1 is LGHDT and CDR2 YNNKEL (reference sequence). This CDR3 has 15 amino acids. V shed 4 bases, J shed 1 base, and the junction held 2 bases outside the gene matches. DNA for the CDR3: TGTGCCAGCAGCCTAGCGGGAGGGCCCCAAGAGACCCAGTACTTC. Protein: CASSLAGGPQETQYF.

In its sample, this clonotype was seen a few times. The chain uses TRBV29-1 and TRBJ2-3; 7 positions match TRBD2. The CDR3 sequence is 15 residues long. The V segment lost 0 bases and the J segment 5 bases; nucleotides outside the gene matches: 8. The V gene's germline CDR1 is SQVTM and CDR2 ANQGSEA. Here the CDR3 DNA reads TGCAGCGTTGAAGATGGGCTAGCGGTGGGAGATACGCAGTATTTT. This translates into CSVEDGLAVGDTQYF.

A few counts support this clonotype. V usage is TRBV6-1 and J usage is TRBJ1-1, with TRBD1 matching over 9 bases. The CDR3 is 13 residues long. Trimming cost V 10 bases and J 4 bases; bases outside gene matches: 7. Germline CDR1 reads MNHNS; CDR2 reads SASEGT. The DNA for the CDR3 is TGTGCCACAAACACAGGGGGCCCCACTGAAGCTTTCTTT. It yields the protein CATNTGGPTEAFF.

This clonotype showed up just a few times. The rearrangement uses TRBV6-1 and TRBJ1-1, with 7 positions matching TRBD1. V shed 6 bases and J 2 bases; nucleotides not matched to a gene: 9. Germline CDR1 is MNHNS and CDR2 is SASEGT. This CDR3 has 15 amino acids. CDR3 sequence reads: CASRQTGQTNTEAFF. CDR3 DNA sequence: TGTGCCAGCAGGCAAACGGGACAGACTAACACTGAAGCTTTCTTT.

The CDR3 coding sequence is TGTGCCAGCAGCTCCGGAATGGGACTGGGGGTGTTGGATACGCAGTATTTT. Translated, it gives CASSSGMGLGVLDTQYF. The V call is TRBV12-3 or TRBV12-4, the J call TRBJ2-3; the D gene is possibly TRBD2 (6 bases). This CDR3 has 17 amino acids. V gave up 6 bases and J gave up 6 bases, with 25 bases separating them.

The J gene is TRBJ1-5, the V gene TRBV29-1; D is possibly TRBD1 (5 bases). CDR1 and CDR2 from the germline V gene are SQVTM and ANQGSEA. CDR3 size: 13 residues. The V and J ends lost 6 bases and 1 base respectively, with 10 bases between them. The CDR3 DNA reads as TGCAGCGTGGGGAGGGACAGCAATCAGCCCCAGCATTTT. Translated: CSVGRDSNQPQHF.

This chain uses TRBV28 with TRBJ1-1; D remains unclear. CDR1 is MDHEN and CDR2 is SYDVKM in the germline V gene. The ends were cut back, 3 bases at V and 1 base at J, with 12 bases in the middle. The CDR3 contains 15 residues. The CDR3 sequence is CASSFLLSRNTEAFF. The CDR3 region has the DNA TGTGCCAGCAGTTTCCTACTTAGTCGGAACACTGAAGCTTTCTTT.

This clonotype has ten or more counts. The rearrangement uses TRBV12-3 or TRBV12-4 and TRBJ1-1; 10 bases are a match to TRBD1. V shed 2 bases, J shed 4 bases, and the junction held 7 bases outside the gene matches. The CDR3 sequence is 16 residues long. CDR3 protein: CASSLFPRTGGTEAFF. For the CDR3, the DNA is TGTGCCAGCAGTTTATTTCCCCGGACAGGGGGCACTGAAGCTTTCTTT.

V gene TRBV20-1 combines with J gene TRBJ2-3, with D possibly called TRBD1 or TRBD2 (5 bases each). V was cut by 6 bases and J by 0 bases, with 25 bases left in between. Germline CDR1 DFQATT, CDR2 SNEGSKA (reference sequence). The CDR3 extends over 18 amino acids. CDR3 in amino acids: CSAQSGAGTSSSTDTQYF. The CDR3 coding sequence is TGCAGTGCCCAGTCCGGGGCCGGGACCTCTTCTAGCACAGATACGCAGTATTTT.

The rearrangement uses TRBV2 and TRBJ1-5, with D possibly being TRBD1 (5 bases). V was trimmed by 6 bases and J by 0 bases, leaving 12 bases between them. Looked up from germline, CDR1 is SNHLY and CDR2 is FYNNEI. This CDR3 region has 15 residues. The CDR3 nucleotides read TGTGCCAGCAGAGTGGACGGGGGTAGCAATCAGCCCCAGCATTTT. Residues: CASRVDGGSNQPQHF.

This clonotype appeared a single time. This CDR3 is CASSPKGALADTQYF. As DNA, the CDR3 is TGTGCCAGTAGTCCTAAGGGGGCACTCGCAGATACGCAGTATTTT. V is TRBV19 and J is TRBJ2-3, with 7 bases fitting TRBD1. J gave up 4 bases and V 5 bases, and 9 bases lay outside the gene matches. Germline loops: CDR1 LNHDA, CDR2 SQIVND (reference sequence). The CDR3 consists of 15 residues.